Following are 22 T cell receptor beta chains from one sample sequenced in a study of T-cell memory formation after mild COVID-19. TCRdb re-called the 5' RACE reads with MiXCR, one entry per CDR3 protein. The data show around 310,000 distinct CDR3 sequences, more than 15% seen once. The sample taken for sequencing was PBMCs or a T cell subset sorted from them (not recorded which). Receptors were obtained from a man between 18 and 29 years old who had mild COVID-19 (a few samples of this study predate the infection). Cell type and time point are not known.

This clonotype has just a few counts. The chain has TRBV6-5 and TRBJ2-5; D is undetermined. Trimming cost V 4 bases and J 1 base, with 7 bases left between them. The CDR3 runs 13 residues. Germline assignment: CDR1 MNHEY and CDR2 SVGAGI. In DNA form, the CDR3 reads TGTGCCAGCAGTTCGTCTGTCCAAGAGACCCAGTACTTC. Its protein product is CASSSSVQETQYF.

The chain couples TRBV4-1 to TRBJ2-1; TRBD1 matches at 7 bases. Per germline, CDR1 MGHRA and CDR2 YSYEKL. The CDR3 sequence is 13 residues long. Germline trimming cut 3 bases from V and 7 bases from J; bases unmatched to any gene: 3. The CDR3 DNA reads as TGCGCCAGCAGCCACGGGACAGTTAATGAGCAGTTCTTC. This codes for CASSHGTVNEQFF.

The chain carries TRBV6-5 and TRBJ1-5; 9 bases map to TRBD1. The CDR3 length is 17 residues. CDR1 and CDR2 from the germline V gene are MNHEY and SVGAGI. V was clipped by 5 bases and J by 7 bases; unmatched bases: 15. The DNA of the CDR3 is TGTGCCAGCAGTCCCGTCGCCGGGACAGGGAGGGGACAGCCCCAGCATTTT. Its protein is CASSPVAGTGRGQPQHF.

This clonotype was counted many times. V gene TRBV29-1 combines with J gene TRBJ2-5; D unresolved. This CDR3 spans 13 amino acids. V was trimmed by 5 bases and J by 5 bases, leaving 15 bases between them. Per the germline V gene, CDR1 is SQVTM and CDR2 is ANQGSEA. The CDR3, as DNA: TGCAGCGTTATAGGGTATCCTACGGAGACCCAGTACTTC. This translates into CSVIGYPTETQYF.

This clonotype was seen ten or more times. The chain has TRBV5-1 and TRBJ1-2; TRBD1 is a possible D gene (6 bases). The V gene's germline CDR1 is SGHRS and CDR2 YFSETQ. Trimming pared 0 bases from V and 6 bases from J, leaving 12 bases between. CDR3 size: 14 residues. The CDR3 is CASSLEGRGDGYTF. The CDR3 bases are TGCGCCAGCAGCTTGGAAGGCAGGGGAGATGGCTACACCTTC.

This clonotype was detected a few times. The V call is TRBV25-1, the J call TRBJ1-1, with 7 positions matching TRBD1. The germline gives CDR1 MGHDK, CDR2 SYGVNS. This CDR3 has 11 residues. With V trimmed by 5 bases and J by 10 bases, 4 bases remained unmatched. The CDR3 here is CASSKGAGAFF. In nucleotides, the CDR3 is TGTGCCAGCAGTAAGGGGGCTGGAGCTTTCTTT. Full variable domain (remainder filled in from reference TRBV25-1 and TRBJ1-1): EADIYQTPRYLVIGTGKKITLECSQTMGHDKMYWYQQDPGMELHLIHYSYGVNSTEKGDLSSESTVSRIRTEHFPLTLESARPSHTSQYLCASSKGAGAFFGQGTRLTVV.

This clonotype was observed a handful of times. The J gene is TRBJ2-7, the V gene TRBV12-3 or TRBV12-4; 7 bases are a match to TRBD1. The CDR3 is made up of 14 amino acids. V was clipped by 5 bases and J by 4 bases; unmatched bases: 8. CDR3 DNA: TGTGCCAGCAGTCCGCGACAGGGTCGTTACGAGCAGTACTTC. Translation: CASSPRQGRYEQYF.

This clonotype was detected many times. The V call is TRBV12-3 or TRBV12-4, the J call TRBJ2-7; D possibly corresponds to TRBD1 (5 bases). Trimming removed 5 bases at V and 0 bases at J, with 8 bases between. The CDR3 contains 13 residues. The CDR3 bases are TGTGCCAGCAGTCACGACAGCTCCTACGAGCAGTACTTC. Translation: CASSHDSSYEQYF.

This rearrangement joins TRBV7-2 to TRBJ2-5; D may match TRBD1 or TRBD2 (6 bases each). This CDR3 spans 17 amino acids. Germline V gives CDR1 SGHTA, CDR2 FQGNSA. V was clipped by 5 bases and J by 3 bases, with 22 bases between them. Here the CDR3 reads CASSPPGAGRGKETQYF. CDR3 in DNA: TGTGCCAGCAGCCCACCGGGGGCGGGGCGAGGGAAAGAGACCCAGTACTTC.

In this sample, this clonotype turned up a few times. The J gene is TRBJ2-1, the V gene TRBV12-3 or TRBV12-4; 13 nucleotides align to TRBD2. V was pared by 8 bases and J by 8 bases, with 18 bases of the junction left unmatched. CDR3 length: 18 residues. The CDR3: CASRPRRLAGGRHDEQFF. DNA of the CDR3: TGTGCCAGCCGCCCCAGGAGACTAGCGGGGGGACGACACGATGAGCAGTTCTTC.

This chain uses TRBV20-1 with TRBJ2-4; no firm D call. V lost 3 bases and J 0 bases, leaving 6 bases between the germline ends. This CDR3 is 13 amino acids long. From germline, CDR1 is DFQATT and CDR2 SNEGSKA (reference sequence). The CDR3 sequence: CSASQLAKNIQYF. CDR3 bases: TGCAGTGCTAGTCAGTTAGCCAAAAACATTCAGTACTTC.

Only a few counts were recorded for this clonotype. In DNA, the CDR3 is TGTGCCTTTCCCAGGGATTCATTGAATGAGCAGTTCTTC. Translation: CAFPRDSLNEQFF. The gene calls are TRBV30 and TRBJ2-1; TRBD1 might be the D (5 bases). Trimming left V 7 bases short and J 7 bases short, with 17 bases between. There are 13 residues in the CDR3. Germline-derived CDR1 and CDR2 are GTSNPN and SVGIG (reference sequence).

This clonotype has only a few counts. The chain has TRBV7-9 and TRBJ2-5, with D perhaps matching TRBD1 (7 bases). The germline gives CDR1 SEHNR, CDR2 FQNEAQ (reference sequence). Trimming cost V 6 bases and J 2 bases, with 19 bases left between them. CDR3 length equals 16 residues. The CDR3 loop is CASRAARAGGQETQYF. CDR3 bases: TGTGCCAGCAGGGCCGCGCGGGCAGGGGGGCAAGAGACCCAGTACTTC.

This chain links TRBV11-2 with TRBJ1-4; D might be TRBD1 (5 bases). CDR3 size: 18 residues. Germline CDR1 reads SGHAT; CDR2 reads FQNNGV. The ends were cut back, 3 bases at V and 7 bases at J, with 24 bases in the middle. This CDR3 is CASSLGLGGGRLGEKLFF. The DNA of the CDR3 is TGTGCCAGCAGCTTGGGTCTCGGGGGTGGCCGGCTGGGTGAAAAACTGTTTTTT.

This clonotype was detected once. The chain joins TRBV11-2 to TRBJ1-6; no firm D call. This CDR3 has 13 residues. Germline V gives CDR1 SGHAT, CDR2 FQNNGV. V lost 2 bases to trimming and J lost 7 bases, with 6 bases between them. The CDR3 DNA follows: TGTGCCAGCAGCTTATTAGGGAATTCACCCCTCCACTTT. Its protein product is CASSLLGNSPLHF.

The chain links TRBV4-3 to TRBJ1-2, with D unclear. The CDR3 loop spans 16 amino acids. Trimming took 1 base from V and 0 from J, leaving 12 bases between them. Per germline, CDR1 LGHNA and CDR2 YSLEER. The CDR3 region has the DNA TGCGCCAGCAGCCAAGCCCCGAGAGGAACTAACTATGGCTACACCTTC. Its translation is CASSQAPRGTNYGYTF.

V and J are TRBV14 and TRBJ2-7; D not certain. Germline CDR1 and CDR2: SGHDN and FVKESK. The CDR3 loop spans 15 amino acids. V was clipped by 4 bases and J by 4 bases, with 17 bases between them. The CDR3 protein is CASSRHLGVSYEQYF. The CDR3 DNA reads TGTGCCAGCAGCCGGCATCTTGGGGTATCGTACGAGCAGTACTTC.

The chain is built from TRBV19 and TRBJ1-5; TRBD1 matches 8 bases. After removal of 3 bases from V and 4 bases from J, the junction contained 8 bases not matched to a gene. The CDR3 is 16 amino acids. CDR1 and CDR2 (germline): LNHDA, SQIVND (reference sequence). The CDR3 DNA sequence: TGTGCCAGTAGTATCCCTCGGACAGGGCGGAATCAGCCCCAGCATTTT. Its translation is CASSIPRTGRNQPQHF.

The rearrangement uses TRBV6-4 and TRBJ2-5; 10 nucleotides align to TRBD2. Germline CDR1 reads MRHNA; CDR2 reads SNTAGT. The CDR3 runs to 15 residues. Trimming took 3 bases from V and 2 from J; bases not matched to a gene: 3. The CDR3 reads CASSEQAGGQETQYF. DNA for the CDR3: TGTGCCAGCAGTGAGCAAGCGGGGGGGCAAGAGACCCAGTACTTC.

A few counts support this clonotype. The J gene is TRBJ1-5, the V gene TRBV6-2 or TRBV6-3; TRBD1 matches at 7 bases. This CDR3 spans 15 amino acids. Germline assignment: CDR1 MNHEY and CDR2 SVGEGT. J lost 5 bases, V lost 6 bases, and 10 bases had no gene match. As DNA, the CDR3 is TGTGCCAGCAGCTTCACAGGGGAATGGGATCAGCCCCAGCATTTT. It translates to CASSFTGEWDQPQHF.

This clonotype has only a few counts. The genes are TRBV20-1 and TRBJ2-1; TRBD2 matches at 13 bases. V shed 3 bases, J shed 7 bases, and the junction held 6 bases outside the gene matches. Per germline, CDR1 DFQATT and CDR2 SNEGSKA (reference sequence). The CDR3 is made up of 15 amino acids. CDR3 loop: CSASHGLAGVNEQFF. CDR3 coding DNA: TGCAGTGCTAGCCACGGACTAGCGGGGGTTAATGAGCAGTTCTTC.

This clonotype came up once. The gene calls are TRBV19 and TRBJ2-1, with 16 bases that match TRBD2. The length of the CDR3 is 17 residues. Germline assignment: CDR1 LNHDA and CDR2 SQIVND (reference sequence). V gave up 4 bases and J gave up 7 bases; unmatched junction bases: 7. CDR3 DNA sequence: TGTGCCAGTAGTACCGGGACTAGCGGGGGGGCGTGGAATGAGCAGTTCTTC. As protein: CASSTGTSGGAWNEQFF.